This passage covers 11 T cell receptor beta chains from one sample sequenced in a study of neurological immune-mediated disorders. TCRdb ran MiXCR on the 5' RACE reads and lists one entry per CDR3 protein. The sample has under 75,000 distinct CDR3 sequences, around 5% seen once. Sequencing input: PBMCs. The receptor source for this set is a human donor with multiple sclerosis. The donor label of this sample is uncertain.

The table lists this clonotype with many counts. The chain is built from TRBV7-8 and TRBJ2-3, with unresolved D. The CDR3 runs 11 residues. With 0 bases removed from V and 7 bases from J, the gap between germline ends came to 2 bases. Per germline, CDR1 SGHVS and CDR2 FQNEAQ. The DNA for the CDR3 is TGTGCCAGCAGCTTAGCCAATACGCAGTATTTT. Its protein product is CASSLANTQYF.

Ten or more counts support this clonotype. This sequence joins TRBV5-1 and TRBJ2-7; D is possibly TRBD2 (5 bases). Germline V CDR1 and CDR2: SGHRS, YFSETQ. With 1 base removed from V and 3 bases from J, the gap between germline ends came to 14 bases. This CDR3 contains 15 residues. CDR3 sequence: CASSLTTNGGYEQYF. CDR3 DNA sequence: TGCGCCAGCAGCTTGACCACAAACGGAGGCTACGAGCAGTACTTC.

At least ten counts were recorded for this clonotype. This rearrangement joins TRBV3-1 to TRBJ2-7; 13 bases line up with TRBD2. From germline, CDR1 is LGHDT and CDR2 YNNKEL (reference sequence). The J segment lost 3 bases and the V segment lost 6 bases, leaving 5 bases of the junction unmatched. This CDR3 has 15 amino acids. The CDR3 DNA reads TGTGCCAGCAGTATACTAGCGGGGGGGATCTACGAGCAGTACTTC. Translating it yields CASSILAGGIYEQYF.

This clonotype was observed many times. The V gene is TRBV9, the J gene TRBJ2-2; D perhaps matches TRBD2 (6 bases). CDR3 length: 16 amino acids. Germline CDR1 SGDLS, CDR2 YYNGEE. Trimming shortened V by 3 bases and J by 2 bases, and 14 bases separated the two germline ends. CDR3 in amino acids: CASSAVKGLNTGELFF. The CDR3 DNA reads TGTGCCAGCAGCGCCGTAAAGGGACTTAACACCGGGGAGCTGTTTTTT.

In its sample, this clonotype was seen many times. The chain has TRBV7-2 and TRBJ1-2; TRBD1 is a possible D gene (6 bases). Trimming left V 3 bases short and J 8 bases short, with 16 bases between. The CDR3 sequence is 14 residues long. Per germline, CDR1 SGHTA and CDR2 FQGNSA. This chain's CDR3 is CASSLPGGGRGYTF. CDR3 DNA sequence: TGTGCCAGCAGCTTGCCCGGGGGCGGGAGAGGCTACACCTTC.

This clonotype was seen ten or more times. This sequence joins TRBV3-1 and TRBJ1-3, with 9 bases fitting TRBD1. The CDR3 spans 14 residues. CDR1 is LGHDT, CDR2 YNNKEL, per germline (reference sequence). V lost 4 bases to trimming and J lost 7 bases; unmatched junction nucleotides: 5. The CDR3 nucleotides are TGTGCCAGCAGCCCGAGGACAGGGGCCAACACCATATATTTT. This codes for CASSPRTGANTIYF.

This clonotype was counted at least ten times. This sequence joins TRBV18 and TRBJ1-2, with D uncertain. There are 14 residues in the CDR3. Germline CDR1 reads KGHSH; CDR2 reads LQKENI. Trimming pared 0 bases from V and 8 bases from J, leaving 13 bases between. The DNA of the CDR3 is TGTGCCAGCTCACCACCGGCGGGTCTCCAGGGCTACACCTTC. The encoded protein is CASSPPAGLQGYTF.

In this sample, this clonotype turned up many times. The chain employs TRBV5-5 and TRBJ1-2; TRBD1 might be the D (6 bases). Germline V gene sequence: CDR1 SGHKS, CDR2 YYEKEE (reference sequence). The V end lost 1 base, the J end lost 7 bases, and 23 bases lay between the germline ends. This CDR3 contains 17 residues. CDR3 DNA: TGTGCCAGCAGCTTGCTTGGCAGGGGCGACTCTCCTGGTGGCTACACCTTC. This gives the protein CASSLLGRGDSPGGYTF.

This clonotype was recorded many times. The V and J genes are TRBV29-1 and TRBJ2-7, with TRBD1 matching 12 bases. Losses at the gene ends were 6 bases for V and 5 bases for J; bases not matched to a gene: 8. This CDR3 is built from 14 residues. Per germline, CDR1 SQVTM and CDR2 ANQGSEA. The CDR3 DNA sequence: TGCAGCGTCCCTATGGGGACAGGGGGCAACGAGCAGTACTTC. Translating gives CSVPMGTGGNEQYF.

This clonotype was found many times. The chain joins TRBV3-1 to TRBJ2-1, with no clear D. Germline-derived CDR1 and CDR2 are LGHDT and YNNKEL (reference sequence). V was pared by 0 bases and J by 3 bases, with 9 bases between. The CDR3 is 15 residues long. CDR3 in amino acids: CASSQDYNNYNEQFF. The CDR3 nucleotides are TGTGCCAGCAGCCAAGACTACAACAACTACAATGAGCAGTTCTTC.

This clonotype was detected many times. CDR3 amino acids: CSVVGGTRSTDTQYF. Written as DNA, the CDR3 is TGCAGCGTTGTGGGGGGGACACGAAGCACAGATACGCAGTATTTT. This chain connects TRBV29-1 to TRBJ2-3; tentatively, D is TRBD2 (7 bases). The length of the CDR3 is 15 residues. Germline CDR1 reads SQVTM; CDR2 reads ANQGSEA. Trimming removed 4 bases from V and 0 bases from J, with 14 bases in between.